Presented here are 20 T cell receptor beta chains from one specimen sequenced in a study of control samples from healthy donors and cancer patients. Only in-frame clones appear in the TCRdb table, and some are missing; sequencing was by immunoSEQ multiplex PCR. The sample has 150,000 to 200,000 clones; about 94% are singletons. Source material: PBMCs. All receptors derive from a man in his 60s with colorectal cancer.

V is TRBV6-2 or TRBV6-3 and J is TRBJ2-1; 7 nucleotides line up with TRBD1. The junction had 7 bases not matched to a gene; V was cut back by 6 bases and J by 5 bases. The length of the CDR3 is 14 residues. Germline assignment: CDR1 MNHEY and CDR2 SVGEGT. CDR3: CASSPGTVDNEQFF. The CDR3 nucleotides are TGTGCCAGCAGCCCAGGGACAGTCGACAATGAGCAGTTCTTC.

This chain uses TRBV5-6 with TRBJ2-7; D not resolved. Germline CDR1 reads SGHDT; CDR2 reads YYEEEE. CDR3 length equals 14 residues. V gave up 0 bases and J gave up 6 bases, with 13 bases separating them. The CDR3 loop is CASSLVPEPGEQYF. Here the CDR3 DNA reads TGTGCCAGCAGCTTGGTACCTGAACCTGGCGAGCAGTACTTC.

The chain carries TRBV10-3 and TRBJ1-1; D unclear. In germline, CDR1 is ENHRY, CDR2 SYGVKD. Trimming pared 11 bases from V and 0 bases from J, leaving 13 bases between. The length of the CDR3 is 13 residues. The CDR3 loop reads CASGRAVNTEAFF. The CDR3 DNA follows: TGTGCCTCCGGGCGGGCGGTGAACACTGAAGCTTTCTTT.

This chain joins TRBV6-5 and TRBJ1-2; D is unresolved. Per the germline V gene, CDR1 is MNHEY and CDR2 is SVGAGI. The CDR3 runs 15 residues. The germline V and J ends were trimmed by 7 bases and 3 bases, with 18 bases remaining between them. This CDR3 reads CASIRTLNDYYGYTF. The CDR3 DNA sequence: TGTGCCAGCATACGAACACTAAACGACTACTATGGCTACACCTTC.

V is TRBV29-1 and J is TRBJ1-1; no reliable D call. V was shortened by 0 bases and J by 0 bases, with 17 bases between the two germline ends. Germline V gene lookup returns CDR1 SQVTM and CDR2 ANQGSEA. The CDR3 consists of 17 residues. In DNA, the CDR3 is TGCAGCGTTGAAGATCCTGGGTCTGGGCGGATGAACACTGAAGCTTTCTTT. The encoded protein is CSVEDPGSGRMNTEAFF.

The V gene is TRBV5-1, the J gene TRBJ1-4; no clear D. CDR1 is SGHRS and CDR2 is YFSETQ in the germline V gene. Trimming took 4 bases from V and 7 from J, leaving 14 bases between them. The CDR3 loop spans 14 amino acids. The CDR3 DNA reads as TGCGCCAGCAGCACCGGTCCCGAGGGTGAAAAACTGTTTTTT. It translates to CASSTGPEGEKLFF.

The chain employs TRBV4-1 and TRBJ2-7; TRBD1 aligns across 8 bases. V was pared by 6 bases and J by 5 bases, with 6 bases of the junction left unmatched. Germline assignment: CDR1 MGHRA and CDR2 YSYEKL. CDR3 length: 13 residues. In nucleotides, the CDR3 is TGCGCCAGCAGAGGACAGGGTGGTAACGAGCAGTACTTC. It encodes CASRGQGGNEQYF.

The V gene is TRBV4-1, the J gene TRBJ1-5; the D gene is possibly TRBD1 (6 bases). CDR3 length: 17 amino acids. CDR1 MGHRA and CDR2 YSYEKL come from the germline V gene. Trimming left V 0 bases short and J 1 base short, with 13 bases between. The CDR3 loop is CASSQDPGHLSNQPQHF. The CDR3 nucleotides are TGCGCCAGCAGCCAAGACCCGGGACACTTAAGCAATCAGCCCCAGCATTTT.

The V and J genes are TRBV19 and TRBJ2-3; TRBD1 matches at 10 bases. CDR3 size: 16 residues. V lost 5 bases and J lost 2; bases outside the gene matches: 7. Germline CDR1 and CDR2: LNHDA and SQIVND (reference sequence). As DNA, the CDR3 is TGTGCCAGTAGTCTGGACAGGGGGGCCTTCACAGATACGCAGTATTTT. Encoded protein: CASSLDRGAFTDTQYF.

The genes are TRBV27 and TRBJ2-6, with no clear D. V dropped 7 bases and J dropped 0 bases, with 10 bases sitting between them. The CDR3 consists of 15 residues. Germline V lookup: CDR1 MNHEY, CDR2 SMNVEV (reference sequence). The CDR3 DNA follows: TGTGCCAGCACCGATTGGGGCTCTGGGGCCAACGTCCTGACTTTC. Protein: CASTDWGSGANVLTF.

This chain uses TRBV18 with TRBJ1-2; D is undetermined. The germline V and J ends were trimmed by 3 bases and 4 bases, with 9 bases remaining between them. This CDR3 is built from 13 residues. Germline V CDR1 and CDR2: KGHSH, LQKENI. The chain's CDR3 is CASSPDGTYGYTF. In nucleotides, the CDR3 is TGTGCCAGCTCACCCGACGGAACCTATGGCTACACCTTC.

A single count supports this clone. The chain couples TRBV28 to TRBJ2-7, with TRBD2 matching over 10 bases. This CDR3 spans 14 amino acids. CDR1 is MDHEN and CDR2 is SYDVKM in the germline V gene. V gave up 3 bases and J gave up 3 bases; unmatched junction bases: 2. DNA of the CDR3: TGTGCCAGCAGTTTGGCTAGCGGGGGCTACGAGCAGTACTTC. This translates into CASSLASGGYEQYF.

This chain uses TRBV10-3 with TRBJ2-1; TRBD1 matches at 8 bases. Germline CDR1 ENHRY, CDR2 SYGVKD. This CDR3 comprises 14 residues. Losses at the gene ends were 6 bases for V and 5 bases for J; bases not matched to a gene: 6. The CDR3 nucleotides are TGTGCCATCAGAACCGGGACAGGTGACAATGAGCAGTTCTTC. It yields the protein CAIRTGTGDNEQFF.

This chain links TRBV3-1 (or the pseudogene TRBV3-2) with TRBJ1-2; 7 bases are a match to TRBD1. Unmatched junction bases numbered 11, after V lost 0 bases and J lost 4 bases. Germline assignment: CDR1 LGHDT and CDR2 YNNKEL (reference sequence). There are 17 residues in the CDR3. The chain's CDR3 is CASSQDLGTAISYGYTF. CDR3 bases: TGTGCCAGCAGCCAAGATCTCGGGACAGCGATTTCCTATGGCTACACCTTC.

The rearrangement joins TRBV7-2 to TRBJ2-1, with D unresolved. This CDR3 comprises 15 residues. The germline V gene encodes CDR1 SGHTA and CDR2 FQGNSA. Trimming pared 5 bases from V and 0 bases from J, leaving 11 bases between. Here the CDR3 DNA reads TGTGCCAGCAGCCTGACTGAATTCTCCTACAATGAGCAGTTCTTC. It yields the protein CASSLTEFSYNEQFF.

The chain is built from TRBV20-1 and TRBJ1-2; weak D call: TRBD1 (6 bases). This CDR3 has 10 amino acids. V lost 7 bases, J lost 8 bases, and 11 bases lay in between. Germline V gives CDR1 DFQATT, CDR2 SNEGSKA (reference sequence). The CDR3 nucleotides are TGCAGTGTCCACCAGGGGGGCTACACCTTC. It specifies CSVHQGGYTF.

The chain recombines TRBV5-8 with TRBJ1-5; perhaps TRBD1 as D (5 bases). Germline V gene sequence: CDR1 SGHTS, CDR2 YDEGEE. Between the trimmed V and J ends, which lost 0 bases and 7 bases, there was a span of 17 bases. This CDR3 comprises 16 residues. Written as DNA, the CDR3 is TGTGCCAGCAGCTTGGCCGGCAGGGAGGGGAGGCAGCCCCAGCATTTT. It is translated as CASSLAGREGRQPQHF.

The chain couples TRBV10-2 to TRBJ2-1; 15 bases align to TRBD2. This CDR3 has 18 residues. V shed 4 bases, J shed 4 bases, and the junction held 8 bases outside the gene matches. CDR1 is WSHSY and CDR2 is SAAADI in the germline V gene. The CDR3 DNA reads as TGCGCCAGCAGTGGGATGGGGACTAGCGGGGGGAAATACAATGAGCAGTTCTTC. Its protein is CASSGMGTSGGKYNEQFF.

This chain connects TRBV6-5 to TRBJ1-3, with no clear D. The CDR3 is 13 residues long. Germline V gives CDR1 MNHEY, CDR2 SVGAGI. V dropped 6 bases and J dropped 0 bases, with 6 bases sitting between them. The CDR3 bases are TGTGCCAGCAGCTCAGCCTCTGGAAACACCATATATTTT. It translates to CASSSASGNTIYF.

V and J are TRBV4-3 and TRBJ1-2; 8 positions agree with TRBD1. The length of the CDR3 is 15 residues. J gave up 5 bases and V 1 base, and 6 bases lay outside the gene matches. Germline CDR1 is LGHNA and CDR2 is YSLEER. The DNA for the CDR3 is TGCGCCAGCAGCCAAGGGACAGGGAGGTGGTATGGCTACACCTTC. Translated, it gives CASSQGTGRWYGYTF.